This T cell receptor beta chain was observed in a study of molecular identifiers for immune sequencing clone quantification. Study-wide points: Spiked Jurkat TCR RNA equivalent to one cell was reportedly detectable in about a million naive cells.

In TCRdb, the PCR reads were re-called with MiXCR into one record per CDR3 protein. Among 250,000 to 350,000 distinct CDR3 sequences listed, about a fifth were seen once. This clonotype was detected ten times or more. Its antigen remains unknown. With V trimmed by 1 base and J by 8 bases, 8 bases remained unmatched. Germline CDR1 SGHAT, CDR2 FQNNGV. This CDR3 is 15 amino acids long. The chain couples TRBV11-2 to TRBJ2-1; the match to TRBD2 covers 7 bases. Sequenced sample: naive CD8+ T cells from blood, with Jurkat cell RNA spiked in. The sample's subset: FACS-sorted CD8+CD4-CCR7+CD45RA+ naive T cells. The origin of this receptor is a human donor in good health. Some libraries in this study had Jurkat cell RNA spiked in. The CDR3 coding sequence is TGTGCCAGCAGCTTAGTCGGGAGGAGTGTCGATGAGCAGTTCTTC. Its translation is CASSLVGRSVDEQFF.